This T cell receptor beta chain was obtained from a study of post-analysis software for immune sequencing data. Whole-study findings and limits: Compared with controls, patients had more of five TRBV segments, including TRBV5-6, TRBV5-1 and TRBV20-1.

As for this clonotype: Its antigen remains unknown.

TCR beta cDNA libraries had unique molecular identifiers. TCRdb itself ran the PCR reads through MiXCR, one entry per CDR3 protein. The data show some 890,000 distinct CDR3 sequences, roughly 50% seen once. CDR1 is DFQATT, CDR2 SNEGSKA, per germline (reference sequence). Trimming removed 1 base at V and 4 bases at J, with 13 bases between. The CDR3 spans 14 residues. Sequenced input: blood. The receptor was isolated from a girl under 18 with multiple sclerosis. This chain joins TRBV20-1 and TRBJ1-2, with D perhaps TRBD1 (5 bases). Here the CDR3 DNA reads TGCAGTGCTAGAGGGGAGGGGACGGGCTATGGCTACACCTTC. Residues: CSARGEGTGYGYTF.